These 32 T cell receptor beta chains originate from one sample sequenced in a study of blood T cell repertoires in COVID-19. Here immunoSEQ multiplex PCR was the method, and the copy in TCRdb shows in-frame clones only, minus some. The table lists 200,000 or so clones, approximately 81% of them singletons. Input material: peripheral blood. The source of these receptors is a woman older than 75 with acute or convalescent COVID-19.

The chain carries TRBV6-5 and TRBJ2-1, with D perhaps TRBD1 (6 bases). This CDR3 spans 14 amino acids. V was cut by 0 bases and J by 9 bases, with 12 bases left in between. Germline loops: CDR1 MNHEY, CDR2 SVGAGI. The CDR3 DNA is TGTGCCAGCAGTTACTCCCACGACAGGTTTGAGCAGTTCTTC. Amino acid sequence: CASSYSHDRFEQFF.

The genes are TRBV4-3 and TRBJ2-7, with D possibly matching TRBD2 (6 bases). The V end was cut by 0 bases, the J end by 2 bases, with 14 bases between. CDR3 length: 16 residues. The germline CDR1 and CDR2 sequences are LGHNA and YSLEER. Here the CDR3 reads CASSQEVIGGPYEQYF. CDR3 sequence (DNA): TGCGCCAGCAGCCAAGAAGTTATCGGGGGTCCCTACGAGCAGTACTTC.

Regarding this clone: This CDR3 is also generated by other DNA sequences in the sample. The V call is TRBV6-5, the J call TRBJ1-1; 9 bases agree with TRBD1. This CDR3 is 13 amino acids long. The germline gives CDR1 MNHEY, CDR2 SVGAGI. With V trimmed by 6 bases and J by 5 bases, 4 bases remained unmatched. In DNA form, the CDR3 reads TGTGCCAGCAGCCGGACAGGGGAAACTGAAGCTTTCTTT. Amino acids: CASSRTGETEAFF.

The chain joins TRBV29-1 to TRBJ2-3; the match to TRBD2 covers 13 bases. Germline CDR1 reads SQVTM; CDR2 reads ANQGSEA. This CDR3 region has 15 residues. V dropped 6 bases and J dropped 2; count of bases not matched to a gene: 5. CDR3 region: CSVRGLAGDTDTQYF. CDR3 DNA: TGCAGCGTGCGCGGACTAGCGGGGGACACAGATACGCAGTATTTT.

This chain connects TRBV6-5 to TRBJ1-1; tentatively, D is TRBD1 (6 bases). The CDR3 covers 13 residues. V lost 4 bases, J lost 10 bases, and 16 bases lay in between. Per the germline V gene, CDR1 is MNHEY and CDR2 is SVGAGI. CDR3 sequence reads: CASSSAPQGRAFF. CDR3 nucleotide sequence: TGTGCCAGCAGTTCCGCACCCCAGGGGAGAGCTTTCTTT.

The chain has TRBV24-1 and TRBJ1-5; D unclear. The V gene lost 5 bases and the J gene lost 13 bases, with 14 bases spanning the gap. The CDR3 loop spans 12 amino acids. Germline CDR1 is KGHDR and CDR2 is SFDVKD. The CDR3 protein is CATSGRSSRQHF. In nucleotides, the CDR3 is TGTGCCACCAGTGGTAGGAGCAGCCGACAGCATTTT.

In nucleotides, the CDR3 is TGTGCCAGCAGCCCCCTGGGGGCGGACTATGGCTACACCTTC. It yields the protein CASSPLGADYGYTF. The genes are TRBV2 and TRBJ1-2, with a weak D call TRBD1 (6 bases). This CDR3 has 14 residues. Germline CDR1 is SNHLY and CDR2 is FYNNEI. Trimming shortened V by 6 bases and J by 3 bases, and 14 bases separated the two germline ends.

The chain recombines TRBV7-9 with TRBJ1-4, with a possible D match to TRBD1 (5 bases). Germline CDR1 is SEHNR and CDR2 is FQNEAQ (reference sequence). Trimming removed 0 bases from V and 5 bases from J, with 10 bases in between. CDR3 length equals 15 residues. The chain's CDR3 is CASSLASAGNEKLFF. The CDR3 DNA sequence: TGTGCCAGCAGCTTAGCCTCGGCAGGGAATGAAAAACTGTTTTTT. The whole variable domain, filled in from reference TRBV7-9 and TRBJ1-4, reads DTGVSQNPRHKITKRGQNVTFRCDPISEHNRLYWYRQTLGQGPEFLTYFQNEAQLEKSRLLSDRFSAERPKGSFSTLEIQRTEQGDSAMYLCASSLASAGNEKLFFGSGTQLSVL.

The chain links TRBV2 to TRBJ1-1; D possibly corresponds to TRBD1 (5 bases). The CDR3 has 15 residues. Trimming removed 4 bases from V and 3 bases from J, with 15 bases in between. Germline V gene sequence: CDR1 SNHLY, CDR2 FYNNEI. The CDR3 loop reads CASSALTGRDTEAFF. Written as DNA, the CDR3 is TGTGCCAGCAGTGCTTTAACAGGTCGGGACACTGAAGCTTTCTTT. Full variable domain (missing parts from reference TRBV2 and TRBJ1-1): EPEVTQTPSHQVTQMGQEVILRCVPISNHLYFYWYRQILGQKVEFLVSFYNNEISEKSEIFDDQFSVERPDGSNFTLKIRSTKLEDSAMYFCASSALTGRDTEAFFGQGTRLTVV.

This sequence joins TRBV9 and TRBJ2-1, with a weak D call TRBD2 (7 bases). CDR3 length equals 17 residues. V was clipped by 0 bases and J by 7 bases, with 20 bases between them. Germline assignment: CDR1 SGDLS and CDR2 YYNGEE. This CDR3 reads CASSVDAIGGLENEQFF. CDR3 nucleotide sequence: TGTGCCAGCAGCGTAGACGCGATCGGGGGGCTCGAAAATGAGCAGTTCTTC.

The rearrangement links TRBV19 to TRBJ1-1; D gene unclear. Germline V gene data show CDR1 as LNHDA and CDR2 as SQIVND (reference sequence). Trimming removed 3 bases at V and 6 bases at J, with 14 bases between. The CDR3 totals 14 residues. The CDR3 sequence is CASSIDQSSPEAFF. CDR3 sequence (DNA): TGTGCCAGTAGTATCGATCAATCTAGCCCTGAAGCTTTCTTT.

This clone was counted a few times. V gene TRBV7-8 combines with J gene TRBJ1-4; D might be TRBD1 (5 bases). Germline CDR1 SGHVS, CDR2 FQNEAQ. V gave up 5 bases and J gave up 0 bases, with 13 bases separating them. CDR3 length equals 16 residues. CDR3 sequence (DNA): TGTGCCAGCAGCCCTGGACATCTTGCAACTAATGAAAAACTGTTTTTT. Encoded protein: CASSPGHLATNEKLFF. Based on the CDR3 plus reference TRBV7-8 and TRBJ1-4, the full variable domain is GAGVSQSPRYKVAKRGQDVALRCDPISGHVSLFWYQQALGQGPEFLTYFQNEAQLDKSGLPSDRFFAERPEGSVSTLKIQRTQQEDSAVYLCASSPGHLATNEKLFFGSGTQLSVL.

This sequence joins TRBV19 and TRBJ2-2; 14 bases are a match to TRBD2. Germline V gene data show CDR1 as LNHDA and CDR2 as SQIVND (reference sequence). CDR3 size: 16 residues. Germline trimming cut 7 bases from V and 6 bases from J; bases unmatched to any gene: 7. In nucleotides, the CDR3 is TGTGCCAGTACCCAGGGGACTAGCGGGAGCCCCGGGGAGCTGTTTTTT. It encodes CASTQGTSGSPGELFF.

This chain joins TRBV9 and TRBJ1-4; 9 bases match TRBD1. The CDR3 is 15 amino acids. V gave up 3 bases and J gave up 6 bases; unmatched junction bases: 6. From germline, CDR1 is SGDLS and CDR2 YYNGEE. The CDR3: CASSAPGTGYEKLFF. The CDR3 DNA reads TGTGCCAGCAGCGCCCCTGGGACAGGGTATGAAAAACTGTTTTTT.

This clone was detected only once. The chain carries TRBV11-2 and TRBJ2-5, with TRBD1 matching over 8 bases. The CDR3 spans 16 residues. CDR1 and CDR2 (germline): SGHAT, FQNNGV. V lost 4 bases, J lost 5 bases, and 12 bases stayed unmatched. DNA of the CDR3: TGTGCCAGCAGCTCCTTAGGGACAGGAATATTGGAGACCCAGTACTTC. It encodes CASSSLGTGILETQYF.

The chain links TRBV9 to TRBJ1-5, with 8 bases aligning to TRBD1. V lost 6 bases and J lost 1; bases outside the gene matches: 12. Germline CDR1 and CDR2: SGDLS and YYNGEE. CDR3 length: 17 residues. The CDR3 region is CASKVPGGIESNQPQHF. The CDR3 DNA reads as TGTGCCAGCAAGGTGCCAGGGGGCATAGAGAGCAATCAGCCCCAGCATTTT.

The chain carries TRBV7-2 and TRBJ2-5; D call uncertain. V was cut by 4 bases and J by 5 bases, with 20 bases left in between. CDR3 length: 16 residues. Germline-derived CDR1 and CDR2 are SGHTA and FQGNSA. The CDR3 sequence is CASSSGSQTLRETQYF. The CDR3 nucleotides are TGTGCCAGCAGCTCCGGATCACAGACCCTCCGGGAGACCCAGTACTTC.

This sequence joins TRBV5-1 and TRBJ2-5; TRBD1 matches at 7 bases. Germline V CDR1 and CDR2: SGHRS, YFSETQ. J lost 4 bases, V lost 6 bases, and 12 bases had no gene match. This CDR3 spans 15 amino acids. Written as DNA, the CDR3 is TGCGCCAGCACCGCCGGGACAGCATGGGGAGAGACCCAGTACTTC. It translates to CASTAGTAWGETQYF.

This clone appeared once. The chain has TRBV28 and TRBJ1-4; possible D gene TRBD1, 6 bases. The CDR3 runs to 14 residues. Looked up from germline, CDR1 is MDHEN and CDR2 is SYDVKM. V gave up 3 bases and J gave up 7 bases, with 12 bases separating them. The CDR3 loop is CASSFAGAVEKLFF. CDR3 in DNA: TGTGCCAGCAGTTTTGCAGGGGCTGTTGAAAAACTGTTTTTT.

The DNA of the CDR3 is TGTGCCAGCAGCTTAGATCGGGCCTATAATTCACCCCTCCACTTT. Protein sequence: CASSLDRAYNSPLHF. This chain links TRBV7-2 with TRBJ1-6; D remains unclear. The length of the CDR3 is 15 residues. The germline V gene encodes CDR1 SGHTA and CDR2 FQGNSA. The V gene lost 1 base and the J gene lost 2 bases, with 6 bases spanning the gap.

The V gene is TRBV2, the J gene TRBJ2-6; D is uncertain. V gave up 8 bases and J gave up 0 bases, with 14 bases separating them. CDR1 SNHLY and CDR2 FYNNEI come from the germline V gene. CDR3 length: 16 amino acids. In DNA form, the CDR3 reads TGTGCCAGCTACACGACACCGAGCTCTGGGGCCAACGTCCTGACTTTC. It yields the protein CASYTTPSSGANVLTF.

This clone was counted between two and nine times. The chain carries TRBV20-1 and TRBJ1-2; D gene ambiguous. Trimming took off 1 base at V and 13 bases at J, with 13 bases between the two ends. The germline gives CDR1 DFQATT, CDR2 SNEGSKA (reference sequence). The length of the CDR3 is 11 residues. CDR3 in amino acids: CSARGSVSSTF. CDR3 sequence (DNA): TGCAGTGCTAGAGGGTCGGTCTCCTCCACCTTC.

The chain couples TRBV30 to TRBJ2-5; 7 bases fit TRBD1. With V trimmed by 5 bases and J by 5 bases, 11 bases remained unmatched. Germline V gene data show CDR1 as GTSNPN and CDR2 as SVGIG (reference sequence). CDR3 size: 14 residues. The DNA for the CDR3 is TGTGCCTGGGGCCGAAAAGGGGGCGGCGAGACCCAGTACTTC. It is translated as CAWGRKGGGETQYF.

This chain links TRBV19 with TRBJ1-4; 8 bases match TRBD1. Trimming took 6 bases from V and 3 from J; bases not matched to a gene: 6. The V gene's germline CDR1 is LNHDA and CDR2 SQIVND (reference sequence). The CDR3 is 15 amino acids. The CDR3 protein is CASSPGDRSNEKLFF. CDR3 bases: TGTGCCAGTAGCCCAGGGGACAGGTCTAATGAAAAACTGTTTTTT.

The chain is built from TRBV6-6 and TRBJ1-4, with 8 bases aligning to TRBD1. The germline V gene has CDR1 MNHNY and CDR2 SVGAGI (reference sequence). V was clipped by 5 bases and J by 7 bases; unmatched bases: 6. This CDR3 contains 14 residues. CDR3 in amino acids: CASSLGQGGEKLFF. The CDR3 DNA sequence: TGTGCCAGCAGTCTCGGACAGGGCGGTGAAAAACTGTTTTTT.

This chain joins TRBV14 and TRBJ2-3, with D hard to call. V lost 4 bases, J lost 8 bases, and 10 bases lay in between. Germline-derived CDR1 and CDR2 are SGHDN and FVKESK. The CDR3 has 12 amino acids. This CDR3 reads CASSPTITTQYF. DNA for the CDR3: TGTGCCAGCAGCCCCACTATTACTACGCAGTATTTT.

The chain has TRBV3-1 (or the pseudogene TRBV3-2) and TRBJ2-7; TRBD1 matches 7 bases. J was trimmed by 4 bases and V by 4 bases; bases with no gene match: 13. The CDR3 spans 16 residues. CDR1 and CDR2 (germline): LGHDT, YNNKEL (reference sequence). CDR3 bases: TGTGCCAGCAGCCGAGGGGGCAGGGCACTTACTTACGAGCAGTACTTC. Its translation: CASSRGGRALTYEQYF.

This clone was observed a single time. The CDR3 DNA sequence: TGTGCCACTACAGTGGACACCGGGGAGCTGTTTTTT. This encodes CATTVDTGELFF. V and J are TRBV18 and TRBJ2-2; unclear D gene. This CDR3 is built from 12 residues. With 10 bases removed from V and 3 bases from J, the gap between germline ends came to 9 bases. Germline CDR1 reads KGHSH; CDR2 reads LQKENI.

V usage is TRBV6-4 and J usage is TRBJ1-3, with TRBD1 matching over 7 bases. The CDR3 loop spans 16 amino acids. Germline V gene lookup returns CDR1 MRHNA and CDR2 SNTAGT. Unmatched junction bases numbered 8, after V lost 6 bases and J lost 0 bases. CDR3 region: CASRVHRDSSGNTIYF. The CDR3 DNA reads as TGTGCCAGCAGGGTCCACCGGGACAGCTCTGGAAACACCATATATTTT.

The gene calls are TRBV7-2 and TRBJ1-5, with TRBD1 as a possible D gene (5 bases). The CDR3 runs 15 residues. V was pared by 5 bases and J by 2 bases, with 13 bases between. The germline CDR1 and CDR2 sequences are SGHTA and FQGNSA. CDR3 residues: CASSPVWGGNQPQHF. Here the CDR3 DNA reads TGTGCCAGCAGCCCTGTTTGGGGGGGCAATCAGCCCCAGCATTTT. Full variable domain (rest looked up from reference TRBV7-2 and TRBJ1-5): GAGVSQSPSNKVTEKGKDVELRCDPISGHTALYWYRQSLGQGLEFLIYFQGNSAPDKSGLPSDRFSAERTGGSVSTLTIQRTQQEDSAVYLCASSPVWGGNQPQHFGDGTRLSIL.

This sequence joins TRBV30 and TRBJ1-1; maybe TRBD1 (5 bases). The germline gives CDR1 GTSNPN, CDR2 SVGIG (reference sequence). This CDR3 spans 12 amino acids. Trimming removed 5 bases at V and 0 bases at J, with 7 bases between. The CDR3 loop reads CAWGRVNTEAFF. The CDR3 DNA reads TGTGCCTGGGGCAGGGTGAACACTGAAGCTTTCTTT. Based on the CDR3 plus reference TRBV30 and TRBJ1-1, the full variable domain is SQTIHQWPATLVQPVGSPLSLECTVEGTSNPNLYWYRQAAGRGLQLLFYSVGIGQISSEVPQNLSASRPQDRQFILSSKKLLLSDSGFYLCAWGRVNTEAFFGQGTRLTVV.

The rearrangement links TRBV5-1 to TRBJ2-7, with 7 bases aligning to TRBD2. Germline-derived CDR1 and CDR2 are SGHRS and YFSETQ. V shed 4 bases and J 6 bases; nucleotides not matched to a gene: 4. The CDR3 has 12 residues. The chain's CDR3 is CASSGRATEQYF. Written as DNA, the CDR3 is TGCGCCAGCAGCGGGAGGGCAACCGAGCAGTACTTC. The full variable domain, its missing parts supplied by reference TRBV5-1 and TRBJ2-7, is KAGVTQTPRYLIKTRGQQVTLSCSPISGHRSVSWYQQTPGQGLQFLFEYFSETQRNKGNFPGRFSGRQFSNSRSEMNVSTLELGDSALYLCASSGRATEQYFGPGTRLTVT.